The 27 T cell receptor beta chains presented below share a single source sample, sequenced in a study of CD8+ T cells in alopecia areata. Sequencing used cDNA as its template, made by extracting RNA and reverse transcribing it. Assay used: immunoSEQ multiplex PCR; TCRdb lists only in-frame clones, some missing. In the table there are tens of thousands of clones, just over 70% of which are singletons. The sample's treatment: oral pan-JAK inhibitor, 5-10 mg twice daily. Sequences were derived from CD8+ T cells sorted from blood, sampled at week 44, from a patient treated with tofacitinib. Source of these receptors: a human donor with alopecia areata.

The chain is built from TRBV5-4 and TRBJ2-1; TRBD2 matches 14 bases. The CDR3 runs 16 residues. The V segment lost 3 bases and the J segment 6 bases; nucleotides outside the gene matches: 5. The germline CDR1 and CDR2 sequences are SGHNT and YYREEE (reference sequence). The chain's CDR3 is CASSSGLAGGSNEQFF. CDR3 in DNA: TGTGCCAGCAGCTCCGGACTAGCGGGGGGTAGCAATGAGCAGTTCTTC.

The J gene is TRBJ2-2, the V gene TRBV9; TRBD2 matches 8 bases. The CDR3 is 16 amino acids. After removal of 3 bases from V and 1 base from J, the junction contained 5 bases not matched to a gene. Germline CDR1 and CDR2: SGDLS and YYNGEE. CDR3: CASSGAGALNTGELFF. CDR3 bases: TGTGCCAGCAGCGGAGCGGGGGCCTTGAACACCGGGGAGCTGTTTTTT.

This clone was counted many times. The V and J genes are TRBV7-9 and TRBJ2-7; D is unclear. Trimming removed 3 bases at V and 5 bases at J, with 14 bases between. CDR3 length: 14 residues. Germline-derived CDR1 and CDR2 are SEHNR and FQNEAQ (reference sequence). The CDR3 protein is CASSLDGLPDEQYF. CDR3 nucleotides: TGTGCCAGCAGCTTGGACGGGCTTCCGGACGAGCAGTACTTC.

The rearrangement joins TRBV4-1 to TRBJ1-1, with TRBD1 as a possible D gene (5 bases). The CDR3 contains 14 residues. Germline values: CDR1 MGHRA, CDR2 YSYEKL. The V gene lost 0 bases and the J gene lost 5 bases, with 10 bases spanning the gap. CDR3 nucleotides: TGCGCCAGCAGCCAAGAGGAGGGGAGTACTGAAGCTTTCTTT. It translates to CASSQEEGSTEAFF.

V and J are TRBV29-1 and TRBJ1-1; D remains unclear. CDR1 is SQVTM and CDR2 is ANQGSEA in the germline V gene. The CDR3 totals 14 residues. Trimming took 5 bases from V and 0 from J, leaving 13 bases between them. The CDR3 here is CSVQAGGLNTEAFF. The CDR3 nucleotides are TGCAGCGTTCAAGCGGGTGGCTTGAACACTGAAGCTTTCTTT. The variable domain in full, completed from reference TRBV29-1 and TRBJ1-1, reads SAVISQKPSRDICQRGTSLTIQCQVDSQVTMMFWYRQQPGQSLTLIATANQGSEATYESGFVIDKFPISRPNLTFSTLTVSNMSPEDSSIYLCSVQAGGLNTEAFFGQGTRLTVV.

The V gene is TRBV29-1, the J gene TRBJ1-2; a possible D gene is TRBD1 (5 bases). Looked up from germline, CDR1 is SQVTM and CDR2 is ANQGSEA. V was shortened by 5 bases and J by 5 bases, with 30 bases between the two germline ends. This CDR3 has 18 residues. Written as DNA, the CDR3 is TGCAGCGTTATTATTACCGGGACCGAATTACCGTACGGATATGGCTACACCTTC. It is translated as CSVIITGTELPYGYGYTF. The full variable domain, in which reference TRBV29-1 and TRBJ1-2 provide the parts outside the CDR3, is SAVISQKPSRDICQRGTSLTIQCQVDSQVTMMFWYRQQPGQSLTLIATANQGSEATYESGFVIDKFPISRPNLTFSTLTVSNMSPEDSSIYLCSVIITGTELPYGYGYTFGSGTRLTVV.

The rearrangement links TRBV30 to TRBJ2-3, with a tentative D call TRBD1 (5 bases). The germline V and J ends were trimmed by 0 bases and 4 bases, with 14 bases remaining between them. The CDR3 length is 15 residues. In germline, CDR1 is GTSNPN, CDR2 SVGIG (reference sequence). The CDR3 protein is CAWSVTYLGADTQYF. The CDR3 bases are TGTGCCTGGAGTGTAACCTACCTAGGGGCAGATACGCAGTATTTT.

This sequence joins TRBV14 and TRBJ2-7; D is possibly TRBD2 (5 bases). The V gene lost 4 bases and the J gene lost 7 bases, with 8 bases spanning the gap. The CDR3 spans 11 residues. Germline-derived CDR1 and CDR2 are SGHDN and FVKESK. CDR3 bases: TGTGCCAGCAGCCGAGGGTGGGAGCAGTACTTC. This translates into CASSRGWEQYF. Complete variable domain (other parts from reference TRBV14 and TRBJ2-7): EAGVTQFPSHSVIEKGQTVTLRCDPISGHDNLYWYRRVMGKEIKFLLHFVKESKQDESGMPNNRFLAERTGGTYSTLKVQPAELEDSGVYFCASSRGWEQYFGPGTRLTVT.

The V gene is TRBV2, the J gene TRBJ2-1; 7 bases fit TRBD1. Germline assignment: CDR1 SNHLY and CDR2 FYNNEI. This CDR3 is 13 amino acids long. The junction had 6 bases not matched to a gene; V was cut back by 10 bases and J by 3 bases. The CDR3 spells CATLTGIYNEQFF. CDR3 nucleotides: TGTGCCACCCTGACAGGGATCTACAATGAGCAGTTCTTC.

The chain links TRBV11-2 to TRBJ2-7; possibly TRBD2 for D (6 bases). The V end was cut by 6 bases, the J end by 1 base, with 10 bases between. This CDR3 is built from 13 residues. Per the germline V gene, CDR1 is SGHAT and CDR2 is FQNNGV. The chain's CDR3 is CASREGSSYEQYF. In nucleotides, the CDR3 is TGTGCCAGCAGGGAGGGATCATCCTACGAGCAGTACTTC.

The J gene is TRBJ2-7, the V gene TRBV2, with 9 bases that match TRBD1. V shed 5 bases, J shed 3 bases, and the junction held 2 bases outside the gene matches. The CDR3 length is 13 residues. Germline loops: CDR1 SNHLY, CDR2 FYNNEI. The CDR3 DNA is TGTGCCAGCAGTTTGGGACAGGGCTACGAGCAGTACTTC. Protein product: CASSLGQGYEQYF.

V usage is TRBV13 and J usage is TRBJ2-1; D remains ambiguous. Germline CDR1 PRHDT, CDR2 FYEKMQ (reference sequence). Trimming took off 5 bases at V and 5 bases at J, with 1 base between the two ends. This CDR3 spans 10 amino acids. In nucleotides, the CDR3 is TGTGCCAGCAGCGACAATGAGCAGTTCTTC. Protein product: CASSDNEQFF.

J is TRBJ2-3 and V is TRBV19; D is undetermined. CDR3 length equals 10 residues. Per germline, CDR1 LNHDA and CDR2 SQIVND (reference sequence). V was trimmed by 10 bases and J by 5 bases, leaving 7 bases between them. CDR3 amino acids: CATYGDTQYF. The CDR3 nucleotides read TGTGCCACCTACGGAGATACGCAGTATTTT.

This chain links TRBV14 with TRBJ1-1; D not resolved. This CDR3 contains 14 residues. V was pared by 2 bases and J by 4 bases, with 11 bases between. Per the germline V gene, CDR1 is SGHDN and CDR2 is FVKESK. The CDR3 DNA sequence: TGTGCCAGCAGCCAAAGTGAGGAGAGCACTGAAGCTTTCTTT. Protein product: CASSQSEESTEAFF.

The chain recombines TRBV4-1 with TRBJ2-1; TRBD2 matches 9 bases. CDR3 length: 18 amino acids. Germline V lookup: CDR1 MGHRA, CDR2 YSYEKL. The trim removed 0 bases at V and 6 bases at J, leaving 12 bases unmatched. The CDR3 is CASSQDRAPSGVGNEQFF. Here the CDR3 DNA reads TGCGCCAGCAGCCAAGATCGCGCCCCTAGCGGGGTAGGCAATGAGCAGTTCTTC.

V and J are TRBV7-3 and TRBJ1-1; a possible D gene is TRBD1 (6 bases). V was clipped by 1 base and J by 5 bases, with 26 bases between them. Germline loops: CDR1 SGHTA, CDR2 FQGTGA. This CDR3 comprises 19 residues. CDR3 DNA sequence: TGTGCCAGCAGCTTAAACCCCCCCCGGACAGAAAGCGAGGTGACTGAAGCTTTCTTT. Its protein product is CASSLNPPRTESEVTEAFF.

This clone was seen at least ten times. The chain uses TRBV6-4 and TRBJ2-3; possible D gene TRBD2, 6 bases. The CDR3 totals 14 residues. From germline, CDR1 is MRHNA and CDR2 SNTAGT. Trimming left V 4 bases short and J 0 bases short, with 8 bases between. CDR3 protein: CASSAGTSTDTQYF. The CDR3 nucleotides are TGTGCCAGCAGTGCGGGGACTAGCACAGATACGCAGTATTTT.

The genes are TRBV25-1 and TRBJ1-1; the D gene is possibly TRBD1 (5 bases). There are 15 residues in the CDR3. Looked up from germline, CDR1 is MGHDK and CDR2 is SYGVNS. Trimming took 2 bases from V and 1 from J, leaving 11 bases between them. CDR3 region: CASSEMGEGNTEAFF. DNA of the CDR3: TGTGCCAGCAGTGAAATGGGGGAGGGGAACACTGAAGCTTTCTTT.

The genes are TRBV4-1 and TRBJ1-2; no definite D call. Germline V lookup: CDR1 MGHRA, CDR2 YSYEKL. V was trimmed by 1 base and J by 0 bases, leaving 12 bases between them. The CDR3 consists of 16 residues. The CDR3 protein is CASSQVGDSANYGYTF. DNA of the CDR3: TGCGCCAGCAGCCAAGTAGGCGATTCAGCTAACTATGGCTACACCTTC.

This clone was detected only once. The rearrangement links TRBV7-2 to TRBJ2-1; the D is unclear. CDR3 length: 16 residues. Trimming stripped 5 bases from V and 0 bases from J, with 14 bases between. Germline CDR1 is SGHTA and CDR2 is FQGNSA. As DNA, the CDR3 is TGTGCCAGCAGCCCCCAGCGCAGGAGCTCCTACAATGAGCAGTTCTTC. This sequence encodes CASSPQRRSSYNEQFF.

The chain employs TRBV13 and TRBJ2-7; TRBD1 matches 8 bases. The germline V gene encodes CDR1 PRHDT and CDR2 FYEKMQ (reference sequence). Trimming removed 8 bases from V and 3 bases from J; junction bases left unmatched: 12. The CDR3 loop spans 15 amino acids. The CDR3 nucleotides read TGTGCCAGCTCCGTCTACGGGACAGGCTACTACGAGCAGTACTTC. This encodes CASSVYGTGYYEQYF.

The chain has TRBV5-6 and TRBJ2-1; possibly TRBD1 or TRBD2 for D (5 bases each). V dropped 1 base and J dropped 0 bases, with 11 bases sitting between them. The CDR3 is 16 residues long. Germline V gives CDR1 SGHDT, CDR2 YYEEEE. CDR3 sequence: CASSLWGSSSYNEQFF. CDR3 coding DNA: TGTGCCAGCAGCTTGTGGGGGTCTAGCTCCTACAATGAGCAGTTCTTC.

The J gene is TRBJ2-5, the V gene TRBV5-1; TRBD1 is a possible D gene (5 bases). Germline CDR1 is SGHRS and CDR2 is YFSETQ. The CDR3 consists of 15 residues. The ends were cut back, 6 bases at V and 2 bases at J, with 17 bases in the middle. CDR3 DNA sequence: TGCGCCAGCAACTATAAGACAGAGTTTCAAGAGACCCAGTACTTC. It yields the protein CASNYKTEFQETQYF.

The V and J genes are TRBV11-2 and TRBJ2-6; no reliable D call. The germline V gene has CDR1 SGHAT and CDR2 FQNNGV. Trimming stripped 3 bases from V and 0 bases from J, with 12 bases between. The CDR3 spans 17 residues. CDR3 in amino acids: CASSLRDTFSGANVLTF. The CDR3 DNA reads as TGTGCCAGCAGCTTGCGTGACACTTTCTCTGGGGCCAACGTCCTGACTTTC.

The CDR3 region is CASSLDGGPYNEQFF. The CDR3, as DNA: TGTGCCAGCAGCTTAGACGGGGGACCCTACAATGAGCAGTTCTTC. V and J are TRBV11-2 and TRBJ2-1, with a tentative D call TRBD2 (6 bases). From germline, CDR1 is SGHAT and CDR2 FQNNGV. The CDR3 sequence is 15 residues long. V lost 0 bases and J lost 2, with 8 bases in between.

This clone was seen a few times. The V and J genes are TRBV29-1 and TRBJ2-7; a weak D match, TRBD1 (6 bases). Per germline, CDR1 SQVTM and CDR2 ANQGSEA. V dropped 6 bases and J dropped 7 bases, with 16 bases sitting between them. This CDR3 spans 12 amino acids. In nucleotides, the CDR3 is TGCAGCGTCATACATGGAACAGGGGAGCAGTACTTC. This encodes CSVIHGTGEQYF.

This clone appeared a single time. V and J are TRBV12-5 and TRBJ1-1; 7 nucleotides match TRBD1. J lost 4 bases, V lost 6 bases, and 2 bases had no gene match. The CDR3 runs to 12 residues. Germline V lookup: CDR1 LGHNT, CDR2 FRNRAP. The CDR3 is CASGTGATEAFF. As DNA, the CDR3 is TGTGCTAGTGGCACAGGGGCCACTGAAGCTTTCTTT.